These 2 T cell receptor beta chains share one sample of origin, sequenced in a study of neoadjuvant nivolumab and ipilimumab in lung cancer. The repertoire was sequenced with immunoSEQ multiplex PCR; TCRdb's copy has only in-frame clones and lacks some. The data hold some 1,500 clones, with over 70% observed a single time. Sequencing was performed on tumor tissue, taken before neoadjuvant nivolumab, alone or with ipilimumab. The source is an adult with non-small cell lung cancer.

About this clone itself: One end of the junction is discordant with germline, which a read error may explain. The gene calls are TRBV30 and TRBJ1-5; maybe TRBD1 (6 bases). This CDR3 has 13 residues. Per the germline V gene, CDR1 is GTSNPN and CDR2 is SVGIG (reference sequence). The CDR3 spells CAWSTGSSQPQHF. As DNA, the CDR3 is TGTGCCTGGAGCACAGGGAGCAGTCAGCCCCAGCATTTT.

This chain links TRBV2 with TRBJ2-2, with 11 bases aligning to TRBD1. Germline V gene lookup returns CDR1 SNHLY and CDR2 FYNNEI. Unmatched junction bases numbered 2, after V lost 3 bases and J lost 8 bases. This CDR3 contains 14 residues. As DNA, the CDR3 is TGTGCCAGCAGTGAGGACAGGGGGCCGGGGGAGCTGTTTTTT. Amino acid sequence: CASSEDRGPGELFF.